This T cell receptor beta chain comes out of a study of shared clonotypes between healthy human individuals. Study-wide results and limits: In contrast to clonotypes shared by all four donors, non-shared clonotypes had lower generation probabilities.

The table lists this clone with a count of one. The target antigen is unknown. In germline, CDR1 is SGHTA, CDR2 FQGNSA. The CDR3 has 15 amino acids. V was trimmed by 5 bases and J by 3 bases, leaving 17 bases between them. Genomic DNA of every subset was divided equally among multiple immunoSEQ plates. Sequenced by immunoSEQ multiplex PCR; TCRdb stores in-frame clones only, minus some. Of 650,000 to 800,000 clones listed, over 60% are singletons. Sequencing input: memory CD4+ T cells sorted from blood. Sample subset: CD45RA-negative fraction. The sequence came from a woman aged 25 to 39 in good health. This sequence joins TRBV7-2 and TRBJ2-7; D may be TRBD2 (6 bases). The CDR3 coding sequence is TGTGCCAGCAGCCAGATTGGAGGGAGAGACTACGAGCAGTACTTC. This encodes CASSQIGGRDYEQYF. The full variable domain, with the rest looked up from reference TRBV7-2 and TRBJ2-7, is GAGVSQSPSNKVTEKGKDVELRCDPISGHTALYWYRQSLGQGLEFLIYFQGNSAPDKSGLPSDRFSAERTGGSVSTLTIQRTQQEDSAVYLCASSQIGGRDYEQYFGPGTRLTVT.